The 22 T cell receptor beta chains reported below all come from one sample, sequenced in a study of blood T cell repertoires in COVID-19 (dated by TCRdb to about 2020). The protocol used for the library was the immunoSEQ multiplex PCR assay. TCRdb retrieved this table from immuneACCESS and kept in-frame rearrangements only. Not all clones are present; in checked studies, unresolved V genes account for under half, and no reason is known for the remainder. In this sample the table shows about 200,000 clones, nearly 90% of which occur a single time. The ten largest clones add up to roughly a sixth of the sample. The sequenced material came from peripheral blood. Every receptor here comes from a man aged 50 to 60 with COVID-19, enrolled during active disease.

This clone was found a few times. The CDR3 sequence is CASSPRTAGGSTDTQYF. The DNA for the CDR3 is TGCGCCAGCAGCCCCAGGACGGCAGGGGGGAGCACAGATACGCAGTATTTT. The genes are TRBV5-1 and TRBJ2-3; D may be TRBD1 (7 bases). Germline CDR1 SGHRS, CDR2 YFSETQ. The CDR3 spans 17 residues. The V gene lost 4 bases and the J gene lost 0 bases, with 18 bases spanning the gap. Supplemented by reference TRBV5-1 and TRBJ2-3, the full variable domain reads KAGVTQTPRYLIKTRGQQVTLSCSPISGHRSVSWYQQTPGQGLQFLFEYFSETQRNKGNFPGRFSGRQFSNSRSEMNVSTLELGDSALYLCASSPRTAGGSTDTQYFGPGTRLTVL.

The gene calls are TRBV18 and TRBJ2-7, with TRBD1 matching 9 bases. The length of the CDR3 is 13 residues. With V trimmed by 5 bases and J by 4 bases, 3 bases remained unmatched. The V gene's germline CDR1 is KGHSH and CDR2 LQKENI. CDR3 in DNA: TGTGCCAGCTCAATACAGGGGGCGTACGAGCAGTACTTC. Translated, it gives CASSIQGAYEQYF.

This clone was recorded only once. This chain's CDR3 is CASGTGGWDTQYF. CDR3 in DNA: TGTGCCAGTGGGACAGGGGGATGGGATACGCAGTATTTT. V gene TRBV19 combines with J gene TRBJ2-3; TRBD1 matches at 11 bases. The length of the CDR3 is 13 residues. The ends lost 8 bases at V and 6 bases at J; junction bases unmatched: 4. Germline V lookup: CDR1 LNHDA, CDR2 SQIVND (reference sequence).

The chain carries TRBV5-1 and TRBJ2-7; 8 bases are a match to TRBD1. V was clipped by 4 bases and J by 2 bases; unmatched bases: 8. The CDR3 is 15 amino acids. Germline CDR1 and CDR2: SGHRS and YFSETQ. CDR3: CASSTGQGITYEQYF. The CDR3 nucleotides are TGCGCCAGCAGCACCGGACAGGGTATCACCTACGAGCAGTACTTC.

V and J are TRBV11-2 and TRBJ1-6, with D maybe TRBD1 (6 bases). CDR1 is SGHAT, CDR2 FQNNGV, per germline. The V end was cut by 2 bases, the J end by 10 bases, with 15 bases between. This CDR3 has 15 amino acids. The CDR3 reads CASSLRQGIESPLHF. CDR3 in DNA: TGTGCCAGCAGCTTACGCCAGGGGATAGAGTCACCCCTCCACTTT.

This chain joins TRBV28 and TRBJ1-6, with 7 bases matching TRBD1. There are 13 residues in the CDR3. V dropped 6 bases and J dropped 9; count of bases not matched to a gene: 5. CDR1 and CDR2 from the germline V gene are MDHEN and SYDVKM. CDR3 region: CASSPDRVSPLHF. The DNA for the CDR3 is TGTGCCAGCAGCCCTGACAGGGTTTCACCCCTCCACTTT.

This clone was counted a few times. The J gene is TRBJ2-3, the V gene TRBV7-9, with TRBD1 as a possible D gene (6 bases). This CDR3 spans 15 amino acids. The V and J ends lost 3 bases and 0 bases respectively, with 10 bases between them. Germline CDR1 and CDR2: SEHNR and FQNEAQ (reference sequence). CDR3 amino acids: CASSLGQQSTDTQYF. CDR3 bases: TGTGCCAGCAGCTTGGGACAACAAAGCACAGATACGCAGTATTTT.

The rearrangement links TRBV3-1 (or the pseudogene TRBV3-2) to TRBJ2-2; the D gene is possibly TRBD2 (5 bases). The CDR3 length is 16 residues. Germline CDR1 and CDR2: LGHDT and YNNKEL (reference sequence). With 1 base removed from V and 7 bases from J, the gap between germline ends came to 16 bases. The CDR3 is CASSQGRPQWGGELFF. CDR3 DNA sequence: TGTGCCAGCAGCCAAGGGAGGCCTCAATGGGGCGGGGAGCTGTTTTTT.

The J gene is TRBJ2-7, the V gene TRBV28, with D tentatively TRBD1 (6 bases). The germline gives CDR1 MDHEN, CDR2 SYDVKM. V dropped 2 bases and J dropped 3 bases, with 26 bases sitting between them. The CDR3 contains 19 residues. The CDR3 DNA sequence: TGTGCCAGCAGTTTACGCGTTTCAGTATCGGGGACATCAGACTACGAGCAGTACTTC. Its translation is CASSLRVSVSGTSDYEQYF.

The chain joins TRBV2 to TRBJ1-6; 7 bases map to TRBD1. This CDR3 is 14 amino acids long. The junction had 10 bases not matched to a gene; V was cut back by 8 bases and J by 9 bases. Germline loops: CDR1 SNHLY, CDR2 FYNNEI. CDR3 sequence: CASWRQGLGSPLHF. The CDR3 nucleotides are TGTGCCAGCTGGAGACAGGGCTTAGGTTCACCCCTCCACTTT. Drawing the rest from reference TRBV2 and TRBJ1-6, the complete variable domain is EPEVTQTPSHQVTQMGQEVILRCVPISNHLYFYWYRQILGQKVEFLVSFYNNEISEKSEIFDDQFSVERPDGSNFTLKIRSTKLEDSAMYFCASWRQGLGSPLHFGNGTRLTVT.

The chain recombines TRBV19 with TRBJ2-3; TRBD2 matches 10 bases. Germline V lookup: CDR1 LNHDA, CDR2 SQIVND (reference sequence). The CDR3 totals 15 residues. Losses at the gene ends were 5 bases for V and 0 bases for J; bases not matched to a gene: 2. The CDR3 loop reads CASSLLAGSTDTQYF. CDR3 nucleotide sequence: TGTGCCAGTAGTTTACTAGCGGGGAGCACAGATACGCAGTATTTT.

This chain links TRBV9 with TRBJ2-3; 10 bases map to TRBD2. The CDR3 sequence is 15 residues long. The germline CDR1 and CDR2 sequences are SGDLS and YYNGEE. V was clipped by 3 bases and J by 3 bases; unmatched bases: 4. CDR3 nucleotide sequence: TGTGCCAGCAGCGAAGCGGGGGGGCTTACAGATACGCAGTATTTT. Its protein is CASSEAGGLTDTQYF.

This chain connects TRBV21-1 to TRBJ1-2; the table's D call, TRBD1, was not checked against the DNA. TRBV21-1 is a pseudogene segment. The CDR3 totals 16 residues. The DNA for the CDR3 is TGTGCCAGCAGCAACCGGGACAGGGATTCGGACTATGGCTACACCTTC. This sequence encodes CASSNRDRDSDYGYTF.

This sequence joins TRBV6-5 and TRBJ1-3; 8 bases agree with TRBD1. CDR1 is MNHEY, CDR2 SVGAGI, per germline. V lost 5 bases to trimming and J lost 2 bases; unmatched junction nucleotides: 5. This CDR3 contains 15 residues. CDR3 in amino acids: CASSLTGGTGNTIYF. CDR3 nucleotide sequence: TGTGCCAGCAGTCTTACAGGGGGGACTGGAAACACCATATATTTT.

Comment on this clone: Within the sample, other DNA sequences also encode this same CDR3. The CDR3 DNA sequence: TGTGCCAGCAGCTTGTCGGGAGCCTACGAGCAGTACTTC. Translated: CASSLSGAYEQYF. The rearrangement uses TRBV5-4 and TRBJ2-7; the D gene is possibly TRBD2 (6 bases). The CDR3 has 13 amino acids. CDR1 SGHNT and CDR2 YYREEE come from the germline V gene (reference sequence). With 1 base removed from V and 2 bases from J, the gap between germline ends came to 7 bases.

The chain recombines TRBV15 with TRBJ2-2, with 7 bases lining up with TRBD2. Trimming took 8 bases from V and 3 from J; bases not matched to a gene: 6. The V gene's germline CDR1 is LNHNV and CDR2 YYDKDF (reference sequence). The CDR3 is made up of 14 amino acids. CDR3 in DNA: TGTGCCACCGATAGCGGGCGGGACACCGGGGAGCTGTTTTTT. Translated: CATDSGRDTGELFF.

The chain links TRBV11-3 to TRBJ2-7; 11 bases are a match to TRBD2. CDR1 and CDR2 from the germline V gene are SGHNT and YENEEA. The V segment lost 3 bases and the J segment 7 bases; nucleotides outside the gene matches: 11. CDR3 length equals 16 residues. CDR3 region: CASSLDGTSGPREQYF. The CDR3 coding sequence is TGTGCCAGCAGCTTGGACGGGACTAGCGGACCGCGGGAGCAGTACTTC.

This clone showed up just a few times. The rearrangement uses TRBV5-1 and TRBJ1-5; 8 bases map to TRBD1. V gave up 3 bases and J gave up 6 bases; unmatched junction bases: 2. The CDR3 is 13 amino acids. Germline assignment: CDR1 SGHRS and CDR2 YFSETQ. The CDR3 bases are TGCGCCAGCAGCTCTGACAGGGGTCAGCCCCAGCATTTT. This codes for CASSSDRGQPQHF.

This clone was seen a single time. This sequence joins TRBV7-6 and TRBJ2-4; TRBD1 might be the D (6 bases). CDR3 length: 14 residues. Germline-derived CDR1 and CDR2 are SGHVS and FNYEAQ. The V end was cut by 1 base, the J end by 10 bases, with 14 bases between. The CDR3 sequence: CASSLENDGTIQYF. The CDR3, as DNA: TGTGCCAGCAGCTTAGAGAATGATGGGACAATTCAGTACTTC.

In regard to this clone: The same CDR3 arises from other DNA sequences in this sample as well. The chain links TRBV15 to TRBJ2-2; D unclear. Deletions cut 0 bases from V and 5 bases from J, with 7 bases between. This CDR3 contains 14 residues. Germline V gives CDR1 LNHNV, CDR2 YYDKDF (reference sequence). For the CDR3, the DNA is TGTGCCACCAGCAGAGACAGAGGTACCGGGGAGCTGTTTTTT. This translates into CATSRDRGTGELFF.

The chain is built from TRBV3-1 (or the pseudogene TRBV3-2) and TRBJ1-1, with 8 nucleotides matching TRBD1. Germline CDR1 LGHDT, CDR2 YNNKEL (reference sequence). Trimming took 4 bases from V and 1 from J; bases not matched to a gene: 5. The CDR3 covers 15 residues. The CDR3 loop is CASSLDRVRNTEAFF. As DNA, the CDR3 is TGTGCCAGCAGCCTGGACAGGGTACGGAACACTGAAGCTTTCTTT.

The chain has TRBV11-2 and TRBJ2-6, with D perhaps matching TRBD1 (7 bases). The CDR3 contains 17 residues. The V end was cut by 1 base, the J end by 3 bases, with 13 bases between. Looked up from germline, CDR1 is SGHAT and CDR2 is FQNNGV. DNA of the CDR3: TGTGCCAGCAGCTTAGGCGGAGGGGGCTTTGGGGCCAACGTCCTGACTTTC. Amino acids: CASSLGGGGFGANVLTF.